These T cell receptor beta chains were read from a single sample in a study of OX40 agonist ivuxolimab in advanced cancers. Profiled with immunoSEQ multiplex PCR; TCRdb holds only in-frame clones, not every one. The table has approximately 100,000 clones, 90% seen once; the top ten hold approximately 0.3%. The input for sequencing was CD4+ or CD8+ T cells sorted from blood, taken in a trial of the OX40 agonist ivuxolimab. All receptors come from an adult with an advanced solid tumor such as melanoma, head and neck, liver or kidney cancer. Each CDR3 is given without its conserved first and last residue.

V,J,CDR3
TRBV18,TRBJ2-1,ASSPSSGRGGEQF
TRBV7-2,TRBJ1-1,ASSLAQGLGEAF
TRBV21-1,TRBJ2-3,ASSKGLDTQY
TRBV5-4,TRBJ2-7,ASSFDSGTVGYEQY
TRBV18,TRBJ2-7,ASSPRSTGTSYEQY
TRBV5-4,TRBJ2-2,ASSLRAGGPNTGELF
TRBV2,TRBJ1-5,ASSEGLSGNQPQH
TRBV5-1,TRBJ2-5,ASSLGQGSQETQY
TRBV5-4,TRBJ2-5,ASSFSGGETQY
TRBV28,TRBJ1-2,ATSVGAGNYGYT
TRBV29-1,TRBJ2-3,SVGRGRTSGTDTQY
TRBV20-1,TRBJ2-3,SARETDTQY
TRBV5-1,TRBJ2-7,ASSSTGVEQY
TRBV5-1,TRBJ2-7,ASSWNSYEQY
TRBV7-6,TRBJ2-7,ASSLLGYEQY
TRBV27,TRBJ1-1,ASSQFTGGSKNTEAF
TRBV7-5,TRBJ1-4,ARSLDFATNEKLF
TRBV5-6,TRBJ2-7,ASSSFYEQY
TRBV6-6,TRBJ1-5,ASRPTGNQPQH
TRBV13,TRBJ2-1,ASSLAPASYNEQF
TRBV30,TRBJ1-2,AWSSNYGYT
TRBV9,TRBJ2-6,ASSVTRGETAGANVLT
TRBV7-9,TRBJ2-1,ASSLVAGQAGKYNEQF
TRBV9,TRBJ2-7,ASSPQGAGPYEQY
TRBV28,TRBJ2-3,ASSTGNPDTQY
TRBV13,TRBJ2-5,ASSSTTGLARGGTQY
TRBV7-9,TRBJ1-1,ASTLSANTEAF
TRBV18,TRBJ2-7,ASSPRGQTSYEQY
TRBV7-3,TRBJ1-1,ASSEQPTGLTEAF
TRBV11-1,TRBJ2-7,ASSLGLAETYEQY
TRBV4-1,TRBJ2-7,ASSQGRTGVYEQY
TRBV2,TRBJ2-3,ASSVRASDTQY
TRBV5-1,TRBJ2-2,ASSLGGGQSTGELF
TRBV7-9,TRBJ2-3,ASSPPGPLAGSTDTQY
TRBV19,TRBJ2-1,ASTPGPGNYNEQF
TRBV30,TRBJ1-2,AWSVGGAGGYGYT
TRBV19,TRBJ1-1,ATINQGRGNTEAF
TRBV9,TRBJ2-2,ASSANRDTGELF
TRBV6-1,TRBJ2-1,ASRPSGGYNEQF
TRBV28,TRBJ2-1,ASSTALSGRSYNEQF
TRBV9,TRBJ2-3,ASSVRTGITDTQY
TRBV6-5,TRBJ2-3,ASSLVRAGDTQY